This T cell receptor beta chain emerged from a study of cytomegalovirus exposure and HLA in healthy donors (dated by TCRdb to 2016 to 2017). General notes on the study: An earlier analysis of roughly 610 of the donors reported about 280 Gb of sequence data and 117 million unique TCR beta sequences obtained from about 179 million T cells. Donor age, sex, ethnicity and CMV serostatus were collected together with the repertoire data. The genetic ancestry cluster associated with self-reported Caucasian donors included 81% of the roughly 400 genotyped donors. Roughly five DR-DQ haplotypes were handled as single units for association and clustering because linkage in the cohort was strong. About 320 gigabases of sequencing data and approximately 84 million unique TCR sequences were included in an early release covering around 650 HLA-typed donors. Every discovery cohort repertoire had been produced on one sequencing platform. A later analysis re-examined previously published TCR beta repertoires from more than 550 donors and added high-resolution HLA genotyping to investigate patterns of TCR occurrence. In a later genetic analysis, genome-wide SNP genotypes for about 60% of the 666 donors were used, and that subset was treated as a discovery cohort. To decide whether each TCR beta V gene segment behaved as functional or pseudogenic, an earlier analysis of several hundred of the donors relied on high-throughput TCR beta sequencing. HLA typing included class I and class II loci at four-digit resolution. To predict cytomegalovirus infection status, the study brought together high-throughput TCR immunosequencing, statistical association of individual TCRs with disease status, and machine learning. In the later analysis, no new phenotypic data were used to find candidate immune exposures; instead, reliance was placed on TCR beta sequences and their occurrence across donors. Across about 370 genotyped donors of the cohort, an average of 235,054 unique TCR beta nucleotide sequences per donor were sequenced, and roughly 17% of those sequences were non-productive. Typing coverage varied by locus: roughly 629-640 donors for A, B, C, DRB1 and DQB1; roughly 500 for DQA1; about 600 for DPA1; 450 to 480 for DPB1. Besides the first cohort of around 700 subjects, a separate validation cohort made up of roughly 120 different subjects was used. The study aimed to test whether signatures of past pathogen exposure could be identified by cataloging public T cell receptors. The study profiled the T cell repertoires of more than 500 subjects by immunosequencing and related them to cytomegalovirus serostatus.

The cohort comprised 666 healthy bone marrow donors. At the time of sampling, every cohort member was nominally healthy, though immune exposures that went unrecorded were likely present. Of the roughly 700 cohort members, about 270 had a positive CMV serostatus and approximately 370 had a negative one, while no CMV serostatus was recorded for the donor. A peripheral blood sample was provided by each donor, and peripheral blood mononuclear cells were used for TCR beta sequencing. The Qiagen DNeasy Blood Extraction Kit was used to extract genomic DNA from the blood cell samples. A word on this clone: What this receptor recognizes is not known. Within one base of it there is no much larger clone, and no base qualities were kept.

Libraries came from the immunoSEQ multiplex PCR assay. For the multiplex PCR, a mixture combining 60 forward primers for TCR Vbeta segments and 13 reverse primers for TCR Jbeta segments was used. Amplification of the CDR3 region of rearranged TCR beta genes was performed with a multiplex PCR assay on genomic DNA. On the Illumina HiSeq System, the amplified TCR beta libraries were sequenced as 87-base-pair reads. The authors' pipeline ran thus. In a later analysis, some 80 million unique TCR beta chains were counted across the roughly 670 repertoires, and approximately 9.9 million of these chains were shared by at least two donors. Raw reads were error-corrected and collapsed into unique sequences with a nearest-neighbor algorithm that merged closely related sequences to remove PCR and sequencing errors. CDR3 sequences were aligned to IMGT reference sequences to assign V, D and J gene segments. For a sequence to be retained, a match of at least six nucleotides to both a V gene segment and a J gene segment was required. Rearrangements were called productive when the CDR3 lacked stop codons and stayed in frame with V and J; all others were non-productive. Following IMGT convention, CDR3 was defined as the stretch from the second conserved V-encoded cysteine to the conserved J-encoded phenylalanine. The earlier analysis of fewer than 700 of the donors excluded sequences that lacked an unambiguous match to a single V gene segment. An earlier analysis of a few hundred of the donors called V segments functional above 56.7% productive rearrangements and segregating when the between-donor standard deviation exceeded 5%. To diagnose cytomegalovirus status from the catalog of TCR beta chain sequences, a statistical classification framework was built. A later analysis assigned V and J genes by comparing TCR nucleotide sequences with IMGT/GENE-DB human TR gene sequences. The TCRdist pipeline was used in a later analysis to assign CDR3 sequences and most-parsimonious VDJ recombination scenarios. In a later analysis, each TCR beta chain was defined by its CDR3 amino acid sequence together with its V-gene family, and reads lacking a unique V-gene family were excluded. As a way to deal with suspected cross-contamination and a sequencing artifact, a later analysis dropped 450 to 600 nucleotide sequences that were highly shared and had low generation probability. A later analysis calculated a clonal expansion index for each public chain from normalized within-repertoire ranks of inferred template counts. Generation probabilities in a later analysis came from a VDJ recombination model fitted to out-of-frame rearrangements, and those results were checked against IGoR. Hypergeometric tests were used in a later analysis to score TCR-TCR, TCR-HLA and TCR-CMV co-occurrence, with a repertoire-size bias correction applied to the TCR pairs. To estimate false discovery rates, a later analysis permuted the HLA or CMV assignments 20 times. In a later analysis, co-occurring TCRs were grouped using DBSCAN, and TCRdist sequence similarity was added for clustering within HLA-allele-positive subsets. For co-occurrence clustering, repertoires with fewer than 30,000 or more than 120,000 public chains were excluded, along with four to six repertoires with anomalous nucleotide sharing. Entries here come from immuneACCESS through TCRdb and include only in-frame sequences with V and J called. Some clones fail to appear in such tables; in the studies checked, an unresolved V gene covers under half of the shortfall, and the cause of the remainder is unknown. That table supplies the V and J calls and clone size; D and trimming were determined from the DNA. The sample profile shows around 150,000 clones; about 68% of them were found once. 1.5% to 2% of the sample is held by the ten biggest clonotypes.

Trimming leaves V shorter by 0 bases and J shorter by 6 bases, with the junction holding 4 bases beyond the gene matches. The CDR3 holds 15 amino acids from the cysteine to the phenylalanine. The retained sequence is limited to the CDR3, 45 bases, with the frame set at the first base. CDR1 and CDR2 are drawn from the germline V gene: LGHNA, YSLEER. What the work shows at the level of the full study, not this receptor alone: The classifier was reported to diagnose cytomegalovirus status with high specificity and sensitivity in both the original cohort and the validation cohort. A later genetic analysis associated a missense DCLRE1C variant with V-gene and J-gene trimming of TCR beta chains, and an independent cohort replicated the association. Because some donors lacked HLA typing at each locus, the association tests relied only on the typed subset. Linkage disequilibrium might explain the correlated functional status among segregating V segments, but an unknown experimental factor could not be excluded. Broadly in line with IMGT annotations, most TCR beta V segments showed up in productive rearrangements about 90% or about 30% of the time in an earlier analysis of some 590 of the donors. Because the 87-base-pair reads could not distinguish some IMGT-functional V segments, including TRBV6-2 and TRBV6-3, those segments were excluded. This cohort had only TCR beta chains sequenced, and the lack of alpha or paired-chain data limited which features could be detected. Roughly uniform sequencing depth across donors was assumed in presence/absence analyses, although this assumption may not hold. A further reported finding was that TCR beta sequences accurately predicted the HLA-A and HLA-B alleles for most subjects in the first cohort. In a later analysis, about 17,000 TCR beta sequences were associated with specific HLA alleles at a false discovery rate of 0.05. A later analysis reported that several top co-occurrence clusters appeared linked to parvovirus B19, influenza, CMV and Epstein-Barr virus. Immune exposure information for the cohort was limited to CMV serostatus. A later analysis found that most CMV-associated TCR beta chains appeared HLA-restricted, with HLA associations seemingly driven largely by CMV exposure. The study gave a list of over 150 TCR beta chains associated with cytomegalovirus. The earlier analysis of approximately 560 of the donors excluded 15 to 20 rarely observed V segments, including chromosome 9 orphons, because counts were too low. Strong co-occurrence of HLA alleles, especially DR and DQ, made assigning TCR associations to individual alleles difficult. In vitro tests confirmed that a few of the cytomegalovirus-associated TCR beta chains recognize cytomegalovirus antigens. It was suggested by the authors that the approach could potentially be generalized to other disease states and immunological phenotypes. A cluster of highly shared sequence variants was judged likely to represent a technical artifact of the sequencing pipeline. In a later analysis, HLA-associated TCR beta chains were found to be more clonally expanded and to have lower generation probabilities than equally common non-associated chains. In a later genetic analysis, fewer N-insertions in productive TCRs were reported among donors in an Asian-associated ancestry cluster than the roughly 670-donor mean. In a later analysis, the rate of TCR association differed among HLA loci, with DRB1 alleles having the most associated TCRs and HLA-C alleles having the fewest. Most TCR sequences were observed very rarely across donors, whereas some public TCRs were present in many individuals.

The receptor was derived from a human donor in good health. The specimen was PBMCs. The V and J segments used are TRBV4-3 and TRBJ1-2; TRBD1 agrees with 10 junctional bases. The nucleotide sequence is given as TGCGCCAGCAGCCAAGAGGACAGGGGGTATGATGGCTACACCTTC. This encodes CASSQEDRGYDGYTF.